These 14 T cell receptor beta chains were sequenced from one sample in a study of T cells in Graves' hyperthyroidism and ophthalmopathy. Authors of the study amplified TCR beta CDR3 regions from RNA transcripts. The HTBI primer set served for first-round RT-PCR of the TCR CDR3. TCRdb re-analysed the multiplex PCR reads in MiXCR, keeping a single row per CDR3 protein. The table includes 450,000 to 600,000 distinct CDR3 sequences, 15% to 20% detected once. Sequenced sample: blood. These receptors were collected from a man between 35 and 55 years old with Graves' ophthalmopathy.

This clonotype was picked up many times. The chain combines TRBV20-1 with TRBJ2-3; D uncertain. Germline lookup yields CDR1 DFQATT and CDR2 SNEGSKA (reference sequence). V shed 6 bases and J shed 8 bases, with 27 bases lying between them. This CDR3 region has 16 residues. CDR3: CSAPNPLTGSFGTQYF. DNA for the CDR3: TGCAGTGCCCCTAACCCCCTGACCGGCTCGTTTGGTACGCAGTATTTT.

This clonotype has only a few counts. V and J are TRBV4-3 and TRBJ2-1; TRBD1 matches at 7 bases. The V segment lost 1 base and the J segment 2 bases; nucleotides outside the gene matches: 5. The CDR3 is 16 amino acids. Germline V CDR1 and CDR2: LGHNA, YSLEER. CDR3 protein: CASSQAGTEPYNEQFF. The CDR3 DNA is TGCGCCAGCAGCCAAGCCGGGACAGAGCCCTACAATGAGCAGTTCTTC.

This clonotype was recorded a few times. The chain has TRBV19 and TRBJ1-2, with D possibly TRBD1 on 6 matching bases. V gave up 7 bases and J gave up 7 bases, with 13 bases separating them. The length of the CDR3 is 12 residues. CDR1 LNHDA and CDR2 SQIVND come from the germline V gene (reference sequence). Here the CDR3 DNA reads TGTGCCAGTATGGCTCAGGGGTCTGGCTACACCTTC. It is translated as CASMAQGSGYTF. The full variable domain, completed using reference TRBV19 and TRBJ1-2, is DGGITQSPKYLFRKEGQNVTLSCEQNLNHDAMYWYRQDPGQGLRLIYYSQIVNDFQKGDIAEGYSVSREKKESFPLTVTSAQKNPTAFYLCASMAQGSGYTFGSGTRLTVV.

This clonotype was found many times. CDR3 in amino acids: CASSFETGNTEAFF. Written as DNA, the CDR3 is TGTGCCAGCAGCTTTGAGACAGGGAACACTGAAGCTTTCTTT. J is TRBJ1-1 and V is TRBV5-6; perhaps TRBD1 as D (6 bases). CDR3 length equals 14 residues. Germline V gene lookup returns CDR1 SGHDT and CDR2 YYEEEE. V lost 2 bases, J lost 1 base, and 9 bases lay in between.

This clonotype has a handful of counts. The chain couples TRBV19 to TRBJ1-2, with 7 bases that match TRBD1. V gave up 7 bases and J gave up 0 bases; unmatched junction bases: 11. Germline CDR1 LNHDA, CDR2 SQIVND (reference sequence). This CDR3 comprises 16 residues. CDR3 sequence: CASNLKPGQPNYGYTF. Here the CDR3 DNA reads TGTGCCAGTAACTTGAAACCGGGACAGCCTAACTATGGCTACACCTTC.

This clonotype has only a few counts. The chain couples TRBV7-2 to TRBJ1-6; D is unresolved. The germline V gene has CDR1 SGHTA and CDR2 FQGNSA. Trimming removed 5 bases at V and 10 bases at J, with 15 bases between. The CDR3 is 14 residues long. The CDR3 DNA is TGTGCCAGCAGCGAGGTTGGGTCGGAGTCACCCCTCCACTTT. Its protein product is CASSEVGSESPLHF.

This clonotype was counted between two and nine times. The J gene is TRBJ2-7, the V gene TRBV6-1, with 7 bases lining up with TRBD1. V lost 1 base, J lost 3 bases, and 12 bases stayed unmatched. The CDR3 covers 17 residues. Looked up from germline, CDR1 is MNHNS and CDR2 is SASEGT. The CDR3 spells CASSEEPGQTIHYEQYF. DNA of the CDR3: TGTGCCAGCAGTGAAGAACCGGGACAGACCATCCACTACGAGCAGTACTTC.

This clonotype appeared many times. This chain connects TRBV5-1 to TRBJ1-3; D is ambiguous. The CDR3 contains 15 residues. Trimming removed 5 bases at V and 4 bases at J, with 16 bases between. Per the germline V gene, CDR1 is SGHRS and CDR2 is YFSETQ. CDR3 in amino acids: CASSRTGMTGNTIYF. CDR3 in DNA: TGCGCCAGCAGTCGTACCGGGATGACAGGAAACACCATATATTTT.

This clonotype has only a few counts. This chain joins TRBV10-3 and TRBJ1-1; the D is unclear. Trimming pared 3 bases from V and 5 bases from J, leaving 10 bases between. CDR1 and CDR2 from the germline V gene are ENHRY and SYGVKD. The CDR3 has 13 amino acids. DNA for the CDR3: TGTGCCATCAGTGACGCCGAAGGAACTGAAGCTTTCTTT. Its translation: CAISDAEGTEAFF.

The chain carries TRBV29-1 and TRBJ1-3; TRBD1 matches 7 bases. This CDR3 is built from 15 residues. Looked up from germline, CDR1 is SQVTM and CDR2 is ANQGSEA. V shed 8 bases, J shed 4 bases, and the junction held 14 bases outside the gene matches. CDR3: CSIGRTGTDGNTIYF. The CDR3 DNA is TGCAGCATCGGCCGGACCGGGACAGACGGAAACACCATATATTTT.

This clonotype was recorded at least ten times. The V call is TRBV28, the J call TRBJ2-4, with D possibly being TRBD2 (6 bases). This CDR3 is 15 amino acids long. CDR1 and CDR2 (germline): MDHEN, SYDVKM. V lost 7 bases and J lost 9, with 22 bases in between. CDR3 sequence reads: CASTPQEIAGGIQYF. The DNA for the CDR3 is TGTGCCAGCACCCCCCAGGAGATAGCCGGGGGCATTCAGTACTTC.

CDR3 DNA: TGTGCCAGCAGTTTACACGACAGCTCACCCCTCCACTTT. Its protein is CASSLHDSSPLHF. The rearrangement uses TRBV27 and TRBJ1-6, with D perhaps TRBD1 (5 bases). Germline V lookup: CDR1 MNHEY, CDR2 SMNVEV (reference sequence). The CDR3 sequence is 13 residues long. V shed 2 bases and J shed 10 bases, with 9 bases lying between them.

This clonotype was counted ten times or more. CDR3 DNA sequence: TGTGCCAGCAGTTTTTTGCTAGCGGGTCCTCGAGAGACCCAGTACTTC. Translated: CASSFLLAGPRETQYF. The rearrangement uses TRBV28 and TRBJ2-5, with TRBD2 identical over 8 bases. From germline, CDR1 is MDHEN and CDR2 SYDVKM. V shed 3 bases, J shed 4 bases, and the junction held 10 bases outside the gene matches. This CDR3 has 16 residues.

Here the CDR3 reads CSARAPRTQYYEQYF. The CDR3 DNA is TGCAGTGCTAGAGCCCCCAGGACCCAATACTACGAGCAGTACTTC. The V call is TRBV20-1, the J call TRBJ2-7; unclear D gene. Trimming pared 1 base from V and 3 bases from J, leaving 16 bases between. In germline, CDR1 is DFQATT, CDR2 SNEGSKA (reference sequence). The CDR3 is 15 residues long.